Listed here is a single T cell receptor (beta chain). Its specificity is unknown. V lost 6 bases and J 1 base, leaving 13 bases between the germline ends. Germline assignment: CDR1 MNHEY and CDR2 SVGAGI. The CDR3 loop spans 14 amino acids. The sample is drawn from a study of CD8 T cells in ankylosing spondylitis. Using its own MiXCR run on the 5' RACE reads, TCRdb lists one record per CDR3 protein. The sample lists 250,000 to 350,000 distinct CDR3 sequences, 7.5% to 9% occurring once. Study findings and constraints: The study identified a TCR beta motif of under ten highly homologous variants that appeared characteristic of ankylosing spondylitis blood.

The sequence was collected from a male donor with ankylosing spondylitis. The sample was blood, either unsorted or a sorted T cell fraction (not recorded which). This chain uses TRBV6-5 with TRBJ2-7, with D maybe TRBD2 (5 bases). This CDR3 is CASRLRRESYEQYF. The CDR3 DNA reads TGTGCCAGCAGGTTACGAAGGGAGTCCTACGAGCAGTACTTC.